Presented here are 30 T cell receptor beta chains from one specimen sequenced in a study of cytomegalovirus exposure and HLA in healthy donors. Amplification used 60 Vbeta primers and 13 Jbeta primers. Using immunoSEQ multiplex PCR, the repertoire was profiled, and TCRdb retains in-frame clones only, with some absent. The repertoire has 95,000 to 150,000 clones, 66% of them found once; the top ten carry 1.5% to 1.7%. The sequenced sample consisted of PBMCs. The receptors derive from a man aged 18 to 35 in good health and CMV-seronegative.

The chain employs TRBV6-5 and TRBJ2-7; 7 bases align to TRBD1. From germline, CDR1 is MNHEY and CDR2 SVGAGI. This CDR3 comprises 14 residues. V lost 5 bases and J lost 3; bases outside the gene matches: 7. CDR3 sequence reads: CASSETGFFYEQYF. The DNA for the CDR3 is TGTGCCAGCAGTGAGACAGGGTTCTTCTACGAGCAGTACTTC.

CDR3: CASSIDRVDQPQHF. CDR3 in DNA: TGTGCCAGCAGCATAGACAGGGTAGATCAGCCCCAGCATTTT. The V and J genes are TRBV5-4 and TRBJ1-5; TRBD1 aligns across 7 bases. Germline CDR1 reads SGHNT; CDR2 reads YYREEE (reference sequence). V gave up 4 bases and J gave up 5 bases; unmatched junction bases: 6. This CDR3 has 14 amino acids.

A few counts support this clone. The chain combines TRBV11-3 with TRBJ1-1; D is uncertain. Germline assignment: CDR1 SGHNT and CDR2 YENEEA. Trimming shortened V by 2 bases and J by 0 bases, and 7 bases separated the two germline ends. This CDR3 is built from 14 residues. The CDR3 is CASSLSGLNTEAFF. CDR3 sequence (DNA): TGTGCCAGCAGCTTAAGTGGCTTGAACACTGAAGCTTTCTTT.

As regards this clone: One junction end disagrees with the germline gene, perhaps due to a read error. The chain recombines TRBV28 with TRBJ2-5; D is ambiguous. The germline gives CDR1 MDHEN, CDR2 SYDVKM. The CDR3 spans 13 residues. In nucleotides, the CDR3 is TGTGCCAGCAGTTTAACGGGTCTAGAGGCCCAGTACTTC. Translating it yields CASSLTGLEAQYF.

The chain couples TRBV5-1 to TRBJ2-1, with 11 positions matching TRBD2. CDR1 SGHRS and CDR2 YFSETQ come from the germline V gene. This CDR3 is 16 amino acids long. Trimming took 4 bases from V and 1 from J; bases not matched to a gene: 4. The CDR3 spells CASSGWTSGSYNEQFF. The CDR3 DNA follows: TGCGCCAGCAGCGGGTGGACTAGCGGGTCCTACAATGAGCAGTTCTTC.

This clone occurred a few times. The V call is TRBV19, the J call TRBJ1-5; the match to TRBD1 covers 7 bases. The length of the CDR3 is 17 residues. Trimming cost V 1 base and J 4 bases; bases outside gene matches: 10. The germline gives CDR1 LNHDA, CDR2 SQIVND (reference sequence). The CDR3 bases are TGTGCCAGTAGTATAGGAGGGGGCAGGGTCGTAAATCAGCCCCAGCATTTT. It specifies CASSIGGGRVVNQPQHF.

The J gene is TRBJ1-2, the V gene TRBV10-2; 8 bases match TRBD1. The CDR3 loop spans 13 amino acids. The V gene's germline CDR1 is WSHSY and CDR2 SAAADI. The J segment lost 2 bases and the V segment lost 6 bases, leaving 2 bases of the junction unmatched. CDR3 sequence: CASSRGLNYGYTF. The CDR3 DNA is TGCGCCAGCAGCAGGGGGCTGAACTATGGCTACACCTTC.

This clone appeared a single time. The chain recombines TRBV19 with TRBJ1-3, with TRBD1 matching 7 bases. Trimming removed 6 bases from V and 0 bases from J; junction bases left unmatched: 8. There are 16 residues in the CDR3. Germline V gene sequence: CDR1 LNHDA, CDR2 SQIVND (reference sequence). This CDR3 is CASRDPWDSSGNTIYF. CDR3 DNA: TGTGCCAGTAGAGACCCGTGGGACAGCTCTGGAAACACCATATATTTT.

The gene calls are TRBV18 and TRBJ2-3, with D unclear. Between the trimmed V and J ends, which lost 6 bases and 0 bases, there was a span of 10 bases. The CDR3 loop spans 14 amino acids. The germline V gene encodes CDR1 KGHSH and CDR2 LQKENI. The CDR3 nucleotides are TGTGCCAGCTCCCCCGTTTCGAGCACAGATACGCAGTATTTT. It encodes CASSPVSSTDTQYF.

This clone was observed a handful of times. This chain joins TRBV27 and TRBJ1-1; D gene unclear. Germline V gives CDR1 MNHEY, CDR2 SMNVEV (reference sequence). V dropped 3 bases and J dropped 2 bases, with 13 bases sitting between them. The CDR3 is 15 amino acids. Here the CDR3 reads CASSLLSERNTEAFF. The CDR3 DNA reads as TGTGCCAGCAGTTTGCTGTCGGAGAGAAACACTGAAGCTTTCTTT.

This chain joins TRBV7-3 and TRBJ1-2; no definite D call. CDR3 length: 12 amino acids. V was cut by 2 bases and J by 10 bases, with 11 bases left in between. Per the germline V gene, CDR1 is SGHTA and CDR2 is FQGTGA. The CDR3 reads CASSLSGSHYTF. In DNA, the CDR3 is TGTGCCAGCAGCTTATCAGGATCCCACTACACCTTC.

The chain has TRBV7-8 and TRBJ2-5, with a weak D call TRBD2 (6 bases). This CDR3 has 14 residues. Germline V CDR1 and CDR2: SGHVS, FQNEAQ. Between the trimmed V and J ends, which lost 4 bases and 2 bases, there was a span of 11 bases. Written as DNA, the CDR3 is TGTGCCAGCAGCTCACGGGGGTATCAAGAGACCCAGTACTTC. Its translation: CASSSRGYQETQYF.

The table lists this clone with a few counts. J is TRBJ2-2 and V is TRBV7-6, with D unclear. The CDR3 totals 13 residues. The V gene lost 2 bases and the J gene lost 7 bases, with 8 bases spanning the gap. The V gene's germline CDR1 is SGHVS and CDR2 FNYEAQ. The CDR3 loop reads CASSLKSNGELFF. The CDR3 nucleotides read TGTGCCAGCAGCTTAAAGTCTAACGGGGAGCTGTTTTTT.

This sequence joins TRBV7-7 and TRBJ2-2; D is uncertain. The CDR3 has 13 residues. Germline CDR1 reads SSHAT; CDR2 reads FNYEAQ (reference sequence). Trimming cost V 5 bases and J 11 bases, with 15 bases left between them. CDR3 amino acids: CASSPINREELFF. CDR3 nucleotides: TGTGCCAGCAGCCCGATCAACCGAGAAGAGCTGTTTTTT.

This clone appeared a few times. The V and J genes are TRBV14 and TRBJ2-7, with 10 bases aligning to TRBD2. CDR3 length: 15 amino acids. Looked up from germline, CDR1 is SGHDN and CDR2 is FVKESK. V shed 4 bases, J shed 4 bases, and the junction held 7 bases outside the gene matches. The CDR3 DNA is TGTGCCAGCAGCCCCCTAGCGGGAGTTGTTTACGAGCAGTACTTC. This translates into CASSPLAGVVYEQYF.

This clone came up a few times. The rearrangement joins TRBV5-1 to TRBJ2-7; D is possibly TRBD2 (5 bases). CDR3 size: 15 residues. Trimming left V 0 bases short and J 3 bases short, with 13 bases between. CDR1 is SGHRS, CDR2 YFSETQ, per germline. The CDR3 loop is CASSLEGREIYEQYF. CDR3 nucleotide sequence: TGCGCCAGCAGCTTGGAAGGTAGGGAGATCTACGAGCAGTACTTC.

This clone has more than one count but fewer than ten. The chain employs TRBV9 and TRBJ1-2, with TRBD1 as a possible D gene (6 bases). Trimming pared 0 bases from V and 3 bases from J, leaving 12 bases between. The V gene's germline CDR1 is SGDLS and CDR2 YYNGEE. This CDR3 spans 15 amino acids. The CDR3 region is CASSVAGRGDYGYTF. In nucleotides, the CDR3 is TGTGCCAGCAGCGTAGCCGGCAGGGGAGACTATGGCTACACCTTC.

The V call is TRBV30, the J call TRBJ2-3, with D tentatively TRBD2 (5 bases). Per germline, CDR1 GTSNPN and CDR2 SVGIG (reference sequence). V was trimmed by 2 bases and J by 1 base, leaving 10 bases between them. CDR3 length equals 14 residues. CDR3 region: CAWSRDSGTDTQYF. DNA for the CDR3: TGTGCCTGGAGTAGGGATAGCGGCACAGATACGCAGTATTTT.

The rearrangement uses TRBV14 and TRBJ2-3, with TRBD2 identical over 10 bases. V lost 5 bases, J lost 4 bases, and 6 bases stayed unmatched. This CDR3 is built from 15 residues. Germline CDR1 SGHDN, CDR2 FVKESK. The CDR3 sequence: CASSKTSGYADTQYF. The DNA for the CDR3 is TGTGCCAGCAGCAAGACTAGCGGGTACGCAGATACGCAGTATTTT.

The sample holds a few counts of this clone. In DNA form, the CDR3 reads TGTGCCAGCACCCGAGAGCTAGCCTCTAACTATGGCTACACCTTC. Its protein product is CASTRELASNYGYTF. The chain employs TRBV5-4 and TRBJ1-2; D unresolved. Germline CDR1 is SGHNT and CDR2 is YYREEE (reference sequence). This CDR3 has 15 residues. V gave up 6 bases and J gave up 0 bases, with 15 bases separating them. Filled out from reference TRBV5-4 and TRBJ1-2, the complete variable domain reads ETGVTQSPTHLIKTRGQQVTLRCSSQSGHNTVSWYQQALGQGPQFIFQYYREEENGRGNFPPRFSGLQFPNYSSELNVNALELDDSALYLCASTRELASNYGYTFGSGTRLTVV.

The CDR3 spells CASSKNRAANTGELFF. Here the CDR3 DNA reads TGTGCCAGCAGCAAAAACAGGGCAGCGAACACCGGGGAGCTGTTTTTT. This chain uses TRBV11-2 with TRBJ2-2; tentatively, D is TRBD1 (6 bases). Germline V CDR1 and CDR2: SGHAT, FQNNGV. V lost 5 bases, J lost 0 bases, and 13 bases lay in between. The CDR3 contains 16 residues.

The chain combines TRBV10-3 with TRBJ1-6; D may be TRBD1 (5 bases). CDR1 is ENHRY, CDR2 SYGVKD, per germline. V lost 3 bases and J lost 13, with 22 bases in between. This CDR3 comprises 16 residues. CDR3 amino acids: CAISERPPGGGNPLHF. DNA for the CDR3: TGTGCCATCAGTGAAAGACCCCCCGGTGGGGGGAATCCCCTCCACTTT.

The chain joins TRBV9 to TRBJ2-1, with 9 bases matching TRBD2. Germline V gene data show CDR1 as SGDLS and CDR2 as YYNGEE. The CDR3 has 17 residues. V trimming: 0 bases; J trimming: 9 bases; junction bases outside the gene matches: 13. CDR3 in amino acids: CASSVGARLAVVSEQFF. The CDR3 DNA reads as TGTGCCAGCAGCGTAGGGGCAAGACTAGCGGTCGTCAGTGAGCAGTTCTTC.

This chain links TRBV6-1 with TRBJ1-5, with D possibly being TRBD1 (6 bases). V was pared by 3 bases and J by 2 bases, with 23 bases between. This CDR3 comprises 19 residues. The germline CDR1 and CDR2 sequences are MNHNS and SASEGT. As DNA, the CDR3 is TGTGCCAGCAGTGAGGGTACAGGGTCGAAACCGAGGGGCAATCAGCCCCAGCATTTT. This sequence encodes CASSEGTGSKPRGNQPQHF.

This clone was observed a handful of times. The chain carries TRBV5-1 and TRBJ2-4; the match to TRBD1 covers 7 bases. With V trimmed by 4 bases and J by 5 bases, 6 bases remained unmatched. CDR1 and CDR2 from the germline V gene are SGHRS and YFSETQ. This CDR3 is 14 amino acids long. The CDR3 reads CASSQTGQQNIQYF. The CDR3 DNA reads TGCGCCAGCAGCCAGACGGGACAGCAAAACATTCAGTACTTC.

The chain links TRBV9 to TRBJ1-1; no clear D gene. Trimming took off 3 bases at V and 2 bases at J, with 5 bases between the two ends. Germline CDR1 SGDLS, CDR2 YYNGEE. This CDR3 spans 12 amino acids. Here the CDR3 DNA reads TGTGCCAGCAGCGACAGCAACACTGAAGCTTTCTTT. The encoded protein is CASSDSNTEAFF.

This clone was picked up a small number of times. The rearrangement uses TRBV19 and TRBJ1-1, with TRBD1 matching 7 bases. V dropped 8 bases and J dropped 6; count of bases not matched to a gene: 12. Germline CDR1 LNHDA, CDR2 SQIVND (reference sequence). The CDR3 runs to 14 residues. CDR3 nucleotide sequence: TGTGCCAGTGAGCGACAGGGCGGCGGCCCTGAAGCTTTCTTT. Translated, it gives CASERQGGGPEAFF.

The chain couples TRBV7-9 to TRBJ2-7; TRBD2 matches at 8 bases. CDR1 is SEHNR, CDR2 FQNEAQ, per germline (reference sequence). V gave up 2 bases and J gave up 6 bases; unmatched junction bases: 12. This CDR3 is 16 amino acids long. CDR3 coding DNA: TGTGCCAGCAGCTTAAAATGGGCGGGAGGTAGGACCGAGCAGTACTTC. Its translation: CASSLKWAGGRTEQYF.

This clone appeared a single time. The chain uses TRBV30 and TRBJ2-7; TRBD1 matches at 8 bases. V lost 2 bases and J lost 2; bases outside the gene matches: 5. CDR3 length equals 14 residues. Germline values: CDR1 GTSNPN, CDR2 SVGIG (reference sequence). DNA of the CDR3: TGTGCCTGGAGTTCCGGGACAGGAGCCTACGAGCAGTACTTC. Encoded protein: CAWSSGTGAYEQYF.

The chain couples TRBV7-2 to TRBJ2-3; the match to TRBD2 covers 8 bases. The CDR3 totals 15 residues. Germline V gene lookup returns CDR1 SGHTA and CDR2 FQGNSA. V was clipped by 0 bases and J by 1 base; unmatched bases: 0. The CDR3 is CASSLASGGTDTQYF. The CDR3 DNA sequence: TGTGCCAGCAGCTTAGCTAGCGGGGGCACAGATACGCAGTATTTT.